A single sample gave rise to the 27 T cell receptor beta chains below, sequenced in a study of T cell repertoires in cytomegalovirus infection. TCRdb ran MiXCR on the reads and lists one entry per CDR3 protein. The data show about 740,000 distinct CDR3 sequences, with under 40% seen just once and roughly 2.9% held by the top ten. The sample taken for sequencing was PBMCs. The receptors derive from a human donor in good health (CMV status not recorded). Some clones in this sample may be carry-over from other donors' samples.

This clonotype was recorded many times. The rearrangement links TRBV7-6 to TRBJ2-5; D unclear. This CDR3 region has 14 residues. CDR1 and CDR2 from the germline V gene are SGHVS and FNYEAQ. Trimming left V 1 base short and J 2 bases short, with 8 bases between. CDR3 loop: CASSLVGKQETQYF. The CDR3 coding sequence is TGTGCCAGCAGCTTAGTCGGAAAGCAAGAGACCCAGTACTTC.

As regards this clonotype: With a much larger clone just one base away, this may be a read error. This chain uses TRBV10-3 with TRBJ2-7; D gene uncertain. Germline assignment: CDR1 ENHRY and CDR2 SYGVKD. This CDR3 region has 12 residues. Trimming pared 11 bases from V and 3 bases from J, leaving 14 bases between. CDR3 bases: TGTGCCGTCGTACCTCACCTCTACGAGCAGTACTTC. Protein product: CAVVPHLYEQYF.

Only a few counts were recorded for this clonotype. J is TRBJ1-5 and V is TRBV28; TRBD1 agrees at 7 bases. This CDR3 contains 16 residues. The V segment lost 2 bases and the J segment 1 base; nucleotides outside the gene matches: 5. CDR1 is MDHEN and CDR2 is SYDVKM in the germline V gene. CDR3 region: CASSLIGQASNQPQHF. CDR3 coding DNA: TGTGCCAGCAGTTTAATTGGACAGGCGAGCAATCAGCCCCAGCATTTT.

The chain carries TRBV19 and TRBJ2-3; 7 nucleotides agree with TRBD2. The V gene's germline CDR1 is LNHDA and CDR2 SQIVND (reference sequence). CDR3 length equals 14 residues. The V gene end was trimmed by 5 bases and the J gene end by 1 base; junction bases not matched to a gene: 3. Written as DNA, the CDR3 is TGTGCCAGTAGTCGGGAGGTTGGCACAGATACGCAGTATTTT. Translation gives CASSREVGTDTQYF.

This clonotype was counted a few times. This sequence joins TRBV24-1 and TRBJ1-4, with D uncertain. Looked up from germline, CDR1 is KGHDR and CDR2 is SFDVKD. This CDR3 is built from 12 residues. With 4 bases removed from V and 9 bases from J, the gap between germline ends came to 8 bases. The CDR3 protein is CATSDPDQKLFF. The DNA for the CDR3 is TGTGCCACCAGTGACCCCGACCAAAAACTGTTTTTT.

This clonotype was counted a few times. The gene calls are TRBV24-1 and TRBJ2-7; D ambiguous. The CDR3 totals 13 residues. Germline V gene sequence: CDR1 KGHDR, CDR2 SFDVKD. Trimming left V 4 bases short and J 2 bases short, with 8 bases between. CDR3 in amino acids: CATSDRVTYEQYF. The DNA for the CDR3 is TGTGCCACCAGTGACCGCGTCACCTACGAGCAGTACTTC.

CDR3 in DNA: TGTGCCAGCAGCAAAAGATCCGAGACCCAGTACTTC. This translates into CASSKRSETQYF. The chain is built from TRBV7-2 and TRBJ2-5; no reliable D call. V was shortened by 5 bases and J by 5 bases, with 9 bases between the two germline ends. Germline V gives CDR1 SGHTA, CDR2 FQGNSA. The CDR3 totals 12 residues.

This clonotype showed up just a few times. The chain is built from TRBV4-2 and TRBJ2-5, with 9 nucleotides matching TRBD2. Germline trimming cut 0 bases from V and 5 bases from J; bases unmatched to any gene: 7. The CDR3 loop spans 16 amino acids. Germline V gene sequence: CDR1 LGHNA, CDR2 YNFKEQ. The CDR3 region is CASSQDGAGGGETQYF. The CDR3 coding sequence is TGTGCCAGCAGCCAAGATGGAGCGGGGGGAGGGGAGACCCAGTACTTC.

A word on this clonotype: No conserved phenylalanine or tryptophan ends this CDR3, so it is likely a read error. The chain joins TRBV7-2 to TRBJ2-7; D possibly corresponds to TRBD1 (5 bases). The CDR3 has 16 amino acids. V was cut by 5 bases and J by 1 base, with 18 bases left in between. Looked up from germline, CDR1 is SGHTA and CDR2 is FQGNSA. CDR3 nucleotides: TGTGCCAGCAGCCTGGTGAAAGGGGCAAGTTCCTACGAGCAGTACTCC. Its protein product is CASSLVKGASSYEQYS.

In regard to this clonotype: The junction and the germline gene differ at one end; a read error may be behind it. The chain couples TRBV7-9 to TRBJ2-1, with no clear D. The germline CDR1 and CDR2 sequences are SEHNR and FQNEAQ (reference sequence). CDR3 length equals 14 residues. The CDR3 spells CASSLVAQYNDQFF. In nucleotides, the CDR3 is TGTGCCAGCAGCTTAGTAGCTCAGTACAATGATCAGTTCTTC.

V is TRBV4-1 and J is TRBJ1-6; D gene ambiguous. Germline V CDR1 and CDR2: MGHRA, YSYEKL. This CDR3 contains 18 residues. V dropped 3 bases and J dropped 6 bases, with 21 bases sitting between them. The DNA of the CDR3 is TGCGCCAGCAGCCACCCGCCTTTATCCGGGGTCGGTAATTCACCCCTCCACTTT. As protein: CASSHPPLSGVGNSPLHF.

The chain joins TRBV10-3 to TRBJ1-5; D not resolved. Germline assignment: CDR1 ENHRY and CDR2 SYGVKD. V was pared by 2 bases and J by 1 base, with 6 bases between. The CDR3 totals 14 residues. The CDR3 protein is CAISETSSNQPQHF. The CDR3 nucleotides read TGTGCCATCAGTGAGACCAGCAGCAATCAGCCCCAGCATTTT.

This clonotype was detected a few times. V usage is TRBV7-8 and J usage is TRBJ1-6, with D possibly being TRBD1 (5 bases). This CDR3 is built from 14 residues. Germline-derived CDR1 and CDR2 are SGHVS and FQNEAQ. Trimming removed 1 base from V and 11 bases from J, with 12 bases in between. In DNA form, the CDR3 reads TGTGCCAGCAGCTTAGATGGCGTCAGGGCACCCCTCCACTTT. This gives the protein CASSLDGVRAPLHF.

A few counts support this clonotype. The CDR3 region has the DNA TGTGCCAGCAGCTCTGGGGGCGGGACAGGGATCGGCTACGAGCAGTACTTC. The encoded protein is CASSSGGGTGIGYEQYF. This chain links TRBV12-3 or TRBV12-4 with TRBJ2-7; TRBD1 aligns across 9 bases. The trim removed 6 bases at V and 3 bases at J, leaving 15 bases unmatched. The CDR3 consists of 17 residues.

As regards this clonotype: At one end, the junction sequence differs from germline, possibly due to a read error. CDR3 residues: CASRAGQGPNYVYTF. DNA of the CDR3: TGTGCCAGCAGGGCGGGACAGGGGCCTAACTATGTCTACACCTTC. The chain is built from TRBV12-3 or TRBV12-4 and TRBJ1-2, with TRBD1 matching 10 bases. CDR3 length equals 15 residues.

This clonotype turned up a few times. The chain combines TRBV11-2 with TRBJ1-4; TRBD1 is a possible D gene (5 bases). The length of the CDR3 is 14 residues. Deletions cut 4 bases from V and 8 bases from J, with 14 bases between. CDR1 is SGHAT, CDR2 FQNNGV, per germline. CDR3 coding DNA: TGTGCCAGCAGCTATTTCCCGGGGCCCGAAAAACTGTTTTTT. This gives the protein CASSYFPGPEKLFF. Full variable domain (remainder filled in from reference TRBV11-2 and TRBJ1-4): EAGVAQSPRYKIIEKRQSVAFWCNPISGHATLYWYQQILGQGPKLLIQFQNNGVVDDSQLPKDRFSAERLKGVDSTLKIQPAKLEDSAVYLCASSYFPGPEKLFFGSGTQLSVL.

V is TRBV12-3 or TRBV12-4 and J is TRBJ1-6; D is uncertain. The germline V and J ends were trimmed by 3 bases and 0 bases, with 12 bases remaining between them. There are 17 residues in the CDR3. The CDR3 DNA reads TGTGCCAGCAGTTTTGACGTTTTTAGCTCCTATAATTCACCCCTCCACTTT. As protein: CASSFDVFSSYNSPLHF.

J is TRBJ2-5 and V is TRBV7-9, with TRBD2 identical over 10 bases. V lost 3 bases to trimming and J lost 4 bases; unmatched junction nucleotides: 5. The length of the CDR3 is 15 residues. The germline V gene has CDR1 SEHNR and CDR2 FQNEAQ (reference sequence). The CDR3 sequence: CASSFSGGAVETQYF. In DNA form, the CDR3 reads TGTGCCAGCAGCTTCAGCGGGGGGGCCGTAGAGACCCAGTACTTC.

The rearrangement uses TRBV12-3 or TRBV12-4 and TRBJ1-5; D is undetermined. The CDR3 runs 13 residues. Deletions cut 7 bases from V and 8 bases from J, with 15 bases between. The CDR3 DNA reads TGTGCCAGCACCGCCGAGGGTGTGGAGCCCCAGCATTTT. This gives the protein CASTAEGVEPQHF.

This clonotype has only one observation. V is TRBV24-1 and J is TRBJ1-1; D remains ambiguous. The ends were cut back, 6 bases at V and 3 bases at J, with 13 bases in the middle. The CDR3 is 14 residues long. CDR1 and CDR2 from the germline V gene are KGHDR and SFDVKD. This chain's CDR3 is CATSRGNGHTEAFF. CDR3 DNA: TGTGCCACCAGTCGGGGAAACGGTCACACTGAAGCTTTCTTT.

The chain links TRBV19 to TRBJ1-4; D ambiguous. The CDR3 contains 11 residues. Between the trimmed V and J ends, which lost 6 bases and 6 bases, there was a span of 5 bases. CDR1 is LNHDA, CDR2 SQIVND, per germline (reference sequence). CDR3 amino acids: CASRRDEKLFF. The DNA of the CDR3 is TGTGCCAGTAGAAGGGATGAAAAACTGTTTTTT.

This clonotype came up a few times. At one end the junction does not follow the germline gene, possibly because of a read error. V is TRBV28 and J is TRBJ2-2, with unresolved D. Germline V CDR1 and CDR2: MDHEN, SYDVKM. There are 13 residues in the CDR3. This CDR3 reads CASSLENPGELFF. The DNA of the CDR3 is TGTGCCAGCAGTTTGGAGAACCCCGGGGAGCTGTTTTTT.

This clonotype has just a few counts. The CDR3 region is CASSLGEAMTDTQYF. DNA for the CDR3: TGTGCCAGCAGTTTGGGAGAGGCCATGACAGATACGCAGTATTTT. V gene TRBV28 combines with J gene TRBJ2-3, with a possible D match to TRBD2 (5 bases). The V end was cut by 3 bases, the J end by 3 bases, with 13 bases between. The CDR3 is made up of 15 amino acids. CDR1 is MDHEN and CDR2 is SYDVKM in the germline V gene.

This clonotype was picked up many times. This chain links TRBV11-2 with TRBJ2-3; weak D call: TRBD1 (5 bases). The CDR3 loop spans 14 amino acids. Trimming left V 1 base short and J 2 bases short, with 7 bases between. Germline V CDR1 and CDR2: SGHAT, FQNNGV. As DNA, the CDR3 is TGTGCCAGCAGCTTAGGCAGGGACACAGATACGCAGTATTTT. It is translated as CASSLGRDTDTQYF.

The chain is built from TRBV2 and TRBJ2-5, with D perhaps assigned TRBD1 or TRBD2 (6 bases each). V was shortened by 0 bases and J by 1 base, with 15 bases between the two germline ends. CDR1 SNHLY and CDR2 FYNNEI come from the germline V gene. This CDR3 contains 17 residues. CDR3 sequence reads: CASSEALLGGTQETQYF. The DNA of the CDR3 is TGTGCCAGCAGTGAAGCGCTTCTGGGGGGCACCCAAGAGACCCAGTACTTC.

This clonotype showed up just a few times. The genes are TRBV19 and TRBJ2-1; D is undetermined. The CDR3 has 15 amino acids. Germline values: CDR1 LNHDA, CDR2 SQIVND (reference sequence). The ends were cut back, 2 bases at V and 0 bases at J, with 8 bases in the middle. CDR3 nucleotides: TGTGCCAGTAGTATACTAAAGACCTCCTACAATGAGCAGTTCTTC. Its protein product is CASSILKTSYNEQFF.

The J gene is TRBJ1-1, the V gene TRBV7-9, with D tentatively TRBD1 (6 bases). CDR3 length: 17 amino acids. CDR1 SEHNR and CDR2 FQNEAQ come from the germline V gene (reference sequence). Trimming cost V 2 bases and J 0 bases, with 16 bases left between them. The CDR3 reads CASSLRSQGTLNTEAFF. CDR3 DNA sequence: TGTGCCAGCAGCTTACGCTCCCAGGGGACCCTGAACACTGAAGCTTTCTTT.